The 27 T cell receptor beta chains given below trace back to one sample, sequenced in a study of shared clonotypes between healthy human individuals. Libraries were prepared by immunoSEQ multiplex PCR; TCRdb keeps only in-frame clonotypes and omits some of them. The sample includes about 450,000 clones, around 80% of them seen just once. Sequencing used PBMCs. These receptors were taken from a woman aged 40-49 years in good health. Some clones in this sample may be carry-over from other donors' samples.

This chain joins TRBV11-2 and TRBJ2-5; a weak D match, TRBD1 (6 bases). The V gene's germline CDR1 is SGHAT and CDR2 FQNNGV. This CDR3 spans 16 amino acids. V gave up 1 base and J gave up 0 bases, with 12 bases separating them. The CDR3 DNA is TGTGCCAGCAGCTTAGTCGGGACACCGTACCAAGAGACCCAGTACTTC. Translated: CASSLVGTPYQETQYF. The variable domain in full, with the rest retrieved from reference TRBV11-2 and TRBJ2-5, is EAGVAQSPRYKIIEKRQSVAFWCNPISGHATLYWYQQILGQGPKLLIQFQNNGVVDDSQLPKDRFSAERLKGVDSTLKIQPAKLEDSAVYLCASSLVGTPYQETQYFGPGTRLLVL.

As to this clone: A read error is likely here: a far larger clone is one base away. The chain carries TRBV2 and TRBJ1-3, with D possibly TRBD1 on 6 matching bases. The CDR3 runs to 14 residues. Trimming removed 8 bases at V and 2 bases at J, with 13 bases between. Looked up from germline, CDR1 is SNHLY and CDR2 is FYNNEI. CDR3 coding DNA: TGTGCCAGCGGGCCACAGGGTCCTGGAAACACCATATATTTT. Its translation: CASGPQGPGNTIYF. The variable domain in full, completed from reference TRBV2 and TRBJ1-3, reads EPEVTQTPSHQVTQMGQEVILRCVPISNHLYFYWYRQILGQKVEFLVSFYNNEISEKSEIFDDQFSVERPDGSNFTLKIRSTKLEDSAMYFCASGPQGPGNTIYFGEGSWLTVV.

Regarding this clone: A junction end diverges from the germline sequence, so it may reflect a read error. The rearrangement links TRBV7-2 to TRBJ2-7; 8 bases are a match to TRBD1. CDR3 length equals 18 residues. Germline CDR1 and CDR2: SGHTA and FQGNSA. For the CDR3, the DNA is TGTTCCAGCAGCTTAGGAGCTACTGAAGGGACAGGTGTTAACGAGCAGTACTTC. Its protein product is CSSSLGATEGTGVNEQYF.

This clone was detected once. The chain combines TRBV9 with TRBJ2-7; maybe TRBD2 (5 bases). Germline loops: CDR1 SGDLS, CDR2 YYNGEE. Trimming removed 4 bases at V and 3 bases at J, with 14 bases between. The CDR3 extends over 14 amino acids. The CDR3 DNA follows: TGTGCCAGCAGCTTGACTGTGGACTTCTACGAGCAGTACTTC. Its translation: CASSLTVDFYEQYF.

This chain uses TRBV11-2 with TRBJ1-5; TRBD1 aligns across 8 bases. Germline assignment: CDR1 SGHAT and CDR2 FQNNGV. V was clipped by 1 base and J by 5 bases; unmatched bases: 7. CDR3 size: 16 residues. The CDR3 protein is CASSLGAGGEYQPQHF. The DNA for the CDR3 is TGTGCCAGCAGCTTAGGGGCAGGGGGCGAGTATCAGCCCCAGCATTTT.

CDR3 in amino acids: CASSKPIRGDTQYF. CDR3 bases: TGTGCCAGCAGTAAACCCATCCGGGGGGATACGCAGTATTTT. The J gene is TRBJ2-3, the V gene TRBV25-1; the D gene is possibly TRBD2 (6 bases). CDR3 length: 14 amino acids. Germline-derived CDR1 and CDR2 are MGHDK and SYGVNS. The V and J ends lost 5 bases and 6 bases respectively, with 15 bases between them.

The V call is TRBV5-1, the J call TRBJ2-7; D is unclear. V lost 0 bases and J 6 bases, leaving 13 bases between the germline ends. The CDR3 sequence is 14 residues long. Per the germline V gene, CDR1 is SGHRS and CDR2 is YFSETQ. This CDR3 is CASSLVVGTGEQYF. The CDR3 nucleotides are TGCGCCAGCAGCTTGGTAGTGGGAACCGGCGAGCAGTACTTC.

The J gene is TRBJ2-7, the V gene TRBV4-2; D is unresolved. This CDR3 is built from 16 residues. In germline, CDR1 is LGHNA, CDR2 YNFKEQ. Trimming removed 0 bases at V and 1 base at J, with 13 bases between. CDR3 in amino acids: CASSQDATGLSYEQYF. As DNA, the CDR3 is TGTGCCAGCAGCCAAGATGCAACGGGTTTATCCTACGAGCAGTACTTC.

V usage is TRBV30 and J usage is TRBJ2-6, with a possible D match to TRBD1 (6 bases). This CDR3 is 16 amino acids long. Germline V CDR1 and CDR2: GTSNPN, SVGIG (reference sequence). The V end lost 8 bases, the J end lost 2 bases, and 19 bases lay between the germline ends. CDR3 in amino acids: CARLGHPFAGANVLTF. CDR3 in DNA: TGTGCCCGGCTGGGACATCCCTTCGCTGGGGCCAACGTCCTGACTTTC.

This sequence joins TRBV28 and TRBJ1-2; 8 nucleotides align to TRBD1. V dropped 5 bases and J dropped 6; count of bases not matched to a gene: 14. Germline V lookup: CDR1 MDHEN, CDR2 SYDVKM. This CDR3 has 16 amino acids. The CDR3 DNA reads as TGTGCCAGCAGTCCTACCCTTGGACAGGGATTGGATGGCTACACCTTC. Residues: CASSPTLGQGLDGYTF.

This sequence joins TRBV21-1 and TRBJ1-3; TRBD1, the table's D call, was not compared with the DNA. TRBV21-1 has pseudogene status. This CDR3 has 18 amino acids. CDR3 sequence: CASSVQTRDRSSGNTIYF. The CDR3 DNA reads as TGTGCCAGCAGCGTACAAACCCGGGACAGGAGCTCTGGAAACACCATATATTTT.

V and J are TRBV10-2 and TRBJ2-4; D is uncertain. CDR3 size: 15 residues. Per germline, CDR1 WSHSY and CDR2 SAAADI. The V end lost 5 bases, the J end lost 8 bases, and 19 bases lay between the germline ends. The CDR3 loop reads CASSQDGLETHIQYF. CDR3 DNA sequence: TGCGCCAGCAGTCAAGACGGTCTCGAGACTCACATTCAGTACTTC.

This clone was detected once. The gene calls are TRBV7-9 and TRBJ1-4; D is perhaps TRBD1 (6 bases). The V gene lost 5 bases and the J gene lost 5 bases, with 15 bases spanning the gap. Germline CDR1 SEHNR, CDR2 FQNEAQ (reference sequence). The CDR3 runs 15 residues. The CDR3 reads CASSRAGQPNEKLFF. The CDR3 nucleotides are TGTGCCAGCAGCCGAGCAGGACAGCCAAATGAAAAACTGTTTTTT.

The J gene is TRBJ1-2, the V gene TRBV28, with TRBD1 matching 8 bases. Per germline, CDR1 MDHEN and CDR2 SYDVKM. The CDR3 is 14 amino acids. V was clipped by 8 bases and J by 5 bases; unmatched bases: 10. The CDR3, as DNA: TGTGCCAGCCAGGGGGCGGAAGGGTGGTATGGCTACACCTTC. Encoded protein: CASQGAEGWYGYTF.

In regard to this clone: Other DNA variants within this sample encode the same CDR3. This chain links TRBV30 with TRBJ2-5; D unclear. Germline loops: CDR1 GTSNPN, CDR2 SVGIG (reference sequence). The V end lost 0 bases, the J end lost 4 bases, and 6 bases lay between the germline ends. This CDR3 has 12 amino acids. CDR3 DNA: TGTGCCTGGAGTGTATTGGGAGAGACCCAGTACTTC. It yields the protein CAWSVLGETQYF.

V gene TRBV7-9 combines with J gene TRBJ1-1; 11 nucleotides line up with TRBD1. The CDR3 covers 14 residues. CDR1 is SEHNR and CDR2 is FQNEAQ in the germline V gene (reference sequence). The junction had 5 bases not matched to a gene; V was cut back by 5 bases and J by 6 bases. CDR3 protein: CASSGQGALSEAFF. The DNA for the CDR3 is TGTGCCAGCAGCGGACAGGGGGCATTATCTGAAGCTTTCTTT.

This chain joins TRBV5-4 and TRBJ2-5; 13 nucleotides agree with TRBD2. Germline V gene data show CDR1 as SGHNT and CDR2 as YYREEE (reference sequence). This CDR3 comprises 15 residues. V shed 4 bases and J 11 bases; nucleotides not matched to a gene: 11. The CDR3 here is CASSQGTSGMKEQYF. The CDR3 DNA sequence: TGTGCCAGCAGCCAAGGGACTAGCGGGATGAAAGAGCAGTACTTC. Together with reference TRBV5-4 and TRBJ2-5, the CDR3 gives the full variable domain: ETGVTQSPTHLIKTRGQQVTLRCSSQSGHNTVSWYQQALGQGPQFIFQYYREEENGRGNFPPRFSGLQFPNYSSELNVNALELDDSALYLCASSQGTSGMKEQYFGPGTRLLVL.

This clone has only one observation. The rearrangement joins TRBV27 to TRBJ2-3; D unclear. V dropped 2 bases and J dropped 6 bases, with 18 bases sitting between them. The CDR3 is 16 amino acids. CDR1 and CDR2 (germline): MNHEY, SMNVEV (reference sequence). CDR3 amino acids: CASSLGGQRMPDTQYF. CDR3 coding DNA: TGTGCCAGCAGTTTAGGTGGGCAGAGGATGCCGGATACGCAGTATTTT.

The chain joins TRBV7-6 to TRBJ2-2; 7 nucleotides line up with TRBD2. V lost 0 bases and J lost 6; bases outside the gene matches: 4. Germline V gene lookup returns CDR1 SGHVS and CDR2 FNYEAQ. The CDR3 length is 15 residues. The CDR3 DNA sequence: TGTGCCAGCAGCTTAGCGGTCCGGGGGGCCGGGGAGCTGTTTTTT. This sequence encodes CASSLAVRGAGELFF.

V and J are TRBV28 and TRBJ2-5; a weak D match, TRBD1 (5 bases). This CDR3 comprises 15 residues. V lost 10 bases and J lost 1, with 19 bases in between. The germline V gene has CDR1 MDHEN and CDR2 SYDVKM. The CDR3 nucleotides read TGTGCCACCCAGTTTAGGGGCAGGGCCCAAGAGACCCAGTACTTC. This gives the protein CATQFRGRAQETQYF.

This chain connects TRBV5-1 to TRBJ2-2, with 14 bases matching TRBD2. Germline V lookup: CDR1 SGHRS, CDR2 YFSETQ. The V and J ends lost 5 bases and 5 bases, in that order; junction bases with no gene match: 5. The CDR3 is made up of 16 amino acids. Here the CDR3 reads CASSPTSGRATGELFF. The CDR3 nucleotides read TGCGCCAGCAGTCCGACTAGCGGGAGGGCTACCGGGGAGCTGTTTTTT.

A single count supports this clone. The rearrangement links TRBV27 to TRBJ1-2; D is undetermined. Trimming removed 3 bases at V and 3 bases at J, with 8 bases between. This CDR3 has 13 amino acids. Germline assignment: CDR1 MNHEY and CDR2 SMNVEV (reference sequence). DNA of the CDR3: TGTGCCAGCAGTTTCTGGAAAGACTATGGCTACACCTTC. Translated, it gives CASSFWKDYGYTF.

The J gene is TRBJ2-7, the V gene TRBV9, with D perhaps TRBD1 (6 bases). The CDR3 sequence is 14 residues long. Germline-derived CDR1 and CDR2 are SGDLS and YYNGEE. The V and J ends lost 2 bases and 4 bases respectively, with 13 bases between them. The CDR3 coding sequence is TGTGCCAGCAGCGTGACAGGTTCAACTTACGAGCAGTACTTC. The encoded protein is CASSVTGSTYEQYF.

The genes are TRBV5-6 and TRBJ2-1, with TRBD2 matching over 8 bases. From germline, CDR1 is SGHDT and CDR2 YYEEEE. The ends lost 4 bases at V and 9 bases at J; junction bases unmatched: 6. The CDR3 spans 13 residues. Here the CDR3 DNA reads TGTGCCAGCAGCAGGCGGGGGGCGAGTGAGCAGTTCTTC. Protein sequence: CASSRRGASEQFF.

V usage is TRBV6-6 and J usage is TRBJ2-2; D may be TRBD1 or TRBD2 (5 bases each). The CDR3 has 15 residues. Germline CDR1 reads MNHNY; CDR2 reads SVGAGI (reference sequence). Trimming took off 7 bases at V and 0 bases at J, with 12 bases between the two ends. The CDR3 nucleotides are TGTGCCAGCACCCTCGAGGGACCGAACACCGGGGAGCTGTTTTTT. As protein: CASTLEGPNTGELFF.

CDR3 residues: CASSTSRDGYNEQFF. CDR3 DNA sequence: TGTGCCAGCTCGACGTCCCGGGACGGCTACAATGAGCAGTTCTTC. The V gene is TRBV18, the J gene TRBJ2-1, with D perhaps being TRBD1 or TRBD2 (5 bases each). Trimming took 6 bases from V and 3 from J, leaving 15 bases between them. Germline V lookup: CDR1 KGHSH, CDR2 LQKENI. The CDR3 length is 15 residues.

The chain recombines TRBV6-5 with TRBJ1-2; D ambiguous. The V end was cut by 6 bases, the J end by 3 bases, with 5 bases between. This CDR3 region has 11 residues. The V gene's germline CDR1 is MNHEY and CDR2 SVGAGI. The CDR3 coding sequence is TGTGCCAGCAGGAAGGACTATGGCTACACCTTC. The encoded protein is CASRKDYGYTF.